Below are 29 T cell receptor beta chains sequenced from a single sample in a study of response to subunit inactivated influenza vaccine. TCRdb reanalysed the RT-PCR reads using MiXCR and keeps one entry per CDR3 protein. The data contain more than 550,000 distinct CDR3 sequences, approximately 10% of them singletons. These data are also associated with another study on T cells expressing NK-cell markers. From that report: Generation of TCR beta cDNA was performed by 5'RACE template switching incorporating UMIs.

Specimen: PBMCs from blood, collected on the day of vaccination. The receptors derive from a middle-aged man who received an inactivated influenza vaccine.

This clonotype came up a few times. A read error may produce the germline difference seen at one junction end. The chain links TRBV2 to TRBJ2-2; D ambiguous. Germline V gives CDR1 SNHLY, CDR2 FYNNEI. The CDR3 has 14 residues. The CDR3 nucleotides read TGTGCCAGCAGCGAAGGACGGCGATCCGGGGAGCTGTTTTTT. It is translated as CASSEGRRSGELFF.

This clonotype was recorded a few times. The J gene is TRBJ2-4, the V gene TRBV28; D uncertain. This CDR3 contains 11 residues. Germline CDR1 and CDR2: MDHEN and SYDVKM. Trimming took 8 bases from V and 6 from J, leaving 8 bases between them. CDR3 nucleotide sequence: TGTGCCAGCCTAAACAGAAACATTCAGTACTTC. It yields the protein CASLNRNIQYF. The whole variable domain, filled in from reference TRBV28 and TRBJ2-4, reads DVKVTQSSRYLVKRTGEKVFLECVQDMDHENMFWYRQDPGLGLRLIYFSYDVKMKEKGDIPEGYSVSREKKERFSLILESASTNQTSMYLCASLNRNIQYFGAGTRLSVL.

In its sample, this clonotype was seen a few times. The chain joins TRBV18 to TRBJ1-2; TRBD1 agrees at 7 bases. The V gene end was trimmed by 2 bases and the J gene end by 6 bases; junction bases not matched to a gene: 3. Germline V gene sequence: CDR1 KGHSH, CDR2 LQKENI. The CDR3 loop spans 13 amino acids. CDR3 coding DNA: TGTGCCAGCTCACCAAACAGGGGAGATGGCTACACCTTC. Protein sequence: CASSPNRGDGYTF.

Many counts were recorded for this clonotype. The chain links TRBV28 to TRBJ2-2; D is uncertain. The germline V gene encodes CDR1 MDHEN and CDR2 SYDVKM. Trimming removed 6 bases at V and 5 bases at J, with 13 bases between. The CDR3 loop spans 14 amino acids. The CDR3 DNA reads TGTGCCAGCAGGGGCCAGCGAGATACCGGGGAGCTGTTTTTT. It yields the protein CASRGQRDTGELFF.

The rearrangement links TRBV12-3 or TRBV12-4 to TRBJ2-5; TRBD1 agrees at 7 bases. This CDR3 comprises 16 residues. V lost 6 bases and J lost 4; bases outside the gene matches: 14. This CDR3 is CASRSLRISGGETQYF. Here the CDR3 DNA reads TGTGCCAGCAGGAGTCTCCGAATCTCAGGGGGAGAGACCCAGTACTTC.

This clonotype was observed a handful of times. The V call is TRBV30, the J call TRBJ1-1; 8 bases match TRBD1. This CDR3 is 13 amino acids long. The germline V gene has CDR1 GTSNPN and CDR2 SVGIG (reference sequence). The J segment lost 1 base and the V segment lost 8 bases, leaving 6 bases of the junction unmatched. This chain's CDR3 is CAERTGRNTEAFF. CDR3 DNA: TGTGCCGAAAGGACAGGGAGGAACACTGAAGCTTTCTTT.

The sample holds a few counts of this clonotype. The chain combines TRBV28 with TRBJ2-2, with TRBD2 matching over 11 bases. The length of the CDR3 is 17 residues. With V trimmed by 3 bases and J by 9 bases, 12 bases remained unmatched. In germline, CDR1 is MDHEN, CDR2 SYDVKM. The chain's CDR3 is CASSLLAGGDRGRELFF. The CDR3, as DNA: TGTGCCAGCAGTTTGCTAGCGGGAGGCGACCGGGGCCGGGAGCTGTTTTTT.

This clonotype has more than one count but fewer than ten. The chain has TRBV10-3 and TRBJ2-1, with 9 bases aligning to TRBD2. J gave up 7 bases and V 0 bases, and 7 bases lay outside the gene matches. There are 16 residues in the CDR3. Looked up from germline, CDR1 is ENHRY and CDR2 is SYGVKD. DNA for the CDR3: TGTGCCATCAGTGAGTCGATGGCGGGGGGGGGTAATGAGCAGTTCTTC. This encodes CAISESMAGGGNEQFF.

This clonotype showed up just a few times. The V gene is TRBV9, the J gene TRBJ2-2; 8 bases are a match to TRBD2. J was trimmed by 4 bases and V by 3 bases; bases with no gene match: 5. The CDR3 totals 15 residues. Germline assignment: CDR1 SGDLS and CDR2 YYNGEE. CDR3 sequence (DNA): TGTGCCAGCAGCGGCACCGGGACTAGCACCGGGGAGCTGTTTTTT. Its translation: CASSGTGTSTGELFF.

The chain carries TRBV4-1 and TRBJ2-1; 12 bases are a match to TRBD2. The germline gives CDR1 MGHRA, CDR2 YSYEKL. The CDR3 length is 20 residues. Germline trimming cut 0 bases from V and 0 bases from J; bases unmatched to any gene: 9. The CDR3 sequence is CASSQEIGLAGRCSYNEQFF. The DNA of the CDR3 is TGCGCCAGCAGCCAAGAAATTGGACTAGCGGGGAGATGCTCCTACAATGAGCAGTTCTTC.

The rearrangement joins TRBV5-1 to TRBJ2-5; D tentatively fits TRBD1 or TRBD2 (5 bases each). Trimming removed 4 bases at V and 5 bases at J, with 12 bases between. The CDR3 covers 13 residues. Germline V gene data show CDR1 as SGHRS and CDR2 as YFSETQ. The CDR3 loop reads CASSPRWGETQYF. The CDR3 DNA is TGCGCCAGCAGCCCACGGTGGGGGGAGACCCAGTACTTC. Based on the CDR3 plus reference TRBV5-1 and TRBJ2-5, the full variable domain is KAGVTQTPRYLIKTRGQQVTLSCSPISGHRSVSWYQQTPGQGLQFLFEYFSETQRNKGNFPGRFSGRQFSNSRSEMNVSTLELGDSALYLCASSPRWGETQYFGPGTRLLVL.

V usage is TRBV9 and J usage is TRBJ2-1; 10 nucleotides agree with TRBD1. CDR1 SGDLS and CDR2 YYNGEE come from the germline V gene. CDR3 size: 16 residues. V was pared by 0 bases and J by 3 bases, with 3 bases of the junction left unmatched. CDR3 DNA: TGTGCCAGCAGCGTAGGACAGGGGGCAGGCTACAATGAGCAGTTCTTC. Its translation: CASSVGQGAGYNEQFF.

This clonotype has only a few counts. V is TRBV7-2 and J is TRBJ2-1, with 12 bases fitting TRBD2. The CDR3 extends over 17 amino acids. Germline CDR1 is SGHTA and CDR2 is FQGNSA. With 1 base clipped from V and 8 bases from J, the junction kept 9 bases outside the gene matches. CDR3 sequence reads: CASSLVLTSGRIDEQFF. The CDR3 DNA reads TGTGCCAGCAGCTTAGTCCTAACTAGCGGGAGGATCGATGAGCAGTTCTTC.

The chain combines TRBV12-3 or TRBV12-4 with TRBJ2-7; D not resolved. This CDR3 has 14 residues. V lost 3 bases and J 2 bases, leaving 11 bases between the germline ends. CDR3 sequence: CASSLVGRTYEQYF. CDR3 nucleotide sequence: TGTGCCAGCAGTTTGGTAGGCAGGACCTACGAGCAGTACTTC.

This clonotype occurred a few times. The chain has TRBV6-1 and TRBJ1-2, with 7 bases identical to TRBD1. Germline V CDR1 and CDR2: MNHNS, SASEGT. Germline trimming cut 6 bases from V and 4 bases from J; bases unmatched to any gene: 11. CDR3 size: 15 residues. The CDR3 loop reads CASRPAGGASYGYTF. For the CDR3, the DNA is TGTGCCAGCAGACCGGCAGGGGGTGCATCCTATGGCTACACCTTC.

This clonotype was recorded a few times. V is TRBV4-3 and J is TRBJ2-3; 7 bases map to TRBD2. The germline V gene has CDR1 LGHNA and CDR2 YSLEER. V lost 0 bases and J lost 4; bases outside the gene matches: 7. The CDR3 runs to 16 residues. The DNA of the CDR3 is TGCGCCAGCAGCCAAGAGTGGACTAGTAGGGCAGATACGCAGTATTTT. This codes for CASSQEWTSRADTQYF.

The genes are TRBV5-1 and TRBJ2-3, with 8 nucleotides matching TRBD2. CDR1 is SGHRS, CDR2 YFSETQ, per germline. The CDR3 is 16 residues long. V was pared by 4 bases and J by 2 bases, with 9 bases of the junction left unmatched. In nucleotides, the CDR3 is TGCGCCAGCAGCCGGGGGGTAGCGGGGTTCACAGATACGCAGTATTTT. As protein: CASSRGVAGFTDTQYF.

In DNA, the CDR3 is TGTGCCAGCGAGGGAATCCCGGGACTAGCGGACAATGAGCAGTTCTTC. This codes for CASEGIPGLADNEQFF. V gene TRBV6-2 or TRBV6-3 combines with J gene TRBJ2-1; 11 bases align to TRBD2. V shed 8 bases, J shed 5 bases, and the junction held 11 bases outside the gene matches. CDR1 is MNHEY and CDR2 is SVGEGT in the germline V gene. The CDR3 consists of 16 residues.

Many counts were recorded for this clonotype. The chain combines TRBV10-3 with TRBJ2-1, with 9 nucleotides matching TRBD2. Germline CDR1 and CDR2: ENHRY and SYGVKD. The CDR3 length is 15 residues. J gave up 3 bases and V 6 bases, and 6 bases lay outside the gene matches. The CDR3 loop reads CAIRGGGGLYNEQFF. The CDR3 bases are TGTGCCATCAGGGGCGGGGGGGGCCTCTACAATGAGCAGTTCTTC.

This clonotype was seen only a few times. The J gene is TRBJ2-1, the V gene TRBV5-4; 8 bases agree with TRBD2. The CDR3 consists of 13 residues. CDR1 and CDR2 from the germline V gene are SGHNT and YYREEE (reference sequence). Germline trimming cut 1 base from V and 13 bases from J; bases unmatched to any gene: 7. The CDR3 bases are TGTGCCAGCAGCTTGCTCACTAGCGGTCAACAGTTCTTC. It codes for CASSLLTSGQQFF.

The chain has TRBV20-1 and TRBJ2-5; D is tentatively TRBD1 or TRBD2 (5 bases each). The germline gives CDR1 DFQATT, CDR2 SNEGSKA (reference sequence). The V end lost 3 bases, the J end lost 0 bases, and 8 bases lay between the germline ends. This CDR3 has 13 amino acids. In DNA form, the CDR3 reads TGCAGTGCTAGCGGGACCGACCAAGAGACCCAGTACTTC. Translating it yields CSASGTDQETQYF.

The chain couples TRBV7-2 to TRBJ2-3, with D possibly being TRBD1 (6 bases). Germline V CDR1 and CDR2: SGHTA, FQGNSA. V was pared by 3 bases and J by 9 bases, with 16 bases between. This CDR3 has 14 residues. In nucleotides, the CDR3 is TGTGCCAGCAGCTTCTTCGGTCAGGGGAACACGCAGTATTTT. Encoded protein: CASSFFGQGNTQYF.

This clonotype was seen repeatedly, ten times or more. V is TRBV6-2 or TRBV6-3 and J is TRBJ2-7; D might be TRBD2 (5 bases). The CDR3 has 14 residues. The germline V gene encodes CDR1 MNHEY and CDR2 SVGEGT. V was cut by 6 bases and J by 0 bases, with 12 bases left in between. Here the CDR3 reads CASRADRGSYEQYF. The CDR3 DNA reads TGTGCCAGCAGAGCGGACCGGGGCTCCTACGAGCAGTACTTC.

This clonotype was detected ten times or more. This sequence joins TRBV6-5 and TRBJ2-1; D is undetermined. The CDR3 length is 11 residues. The germline V gene encodes CDR1 MNHEY and CDR2 SVGAGI. V lost 0 bases to trimming and J lost 10 bases, with 4 bases between them. DNA of the CDR3: TGTGCCAGCAGTTACTCGGGCGAGCAGTTCTTC. This gives the protein CASSYSGEQFF.

The chain recombines TRBV12-3 or TRBV12-4 with TRBJ2-1; TRBD2 matches at 10 bases. The CDR3 spans 15 residues. V lost 2 bases and J lost 6; bases outside the gene matches: 4. CDR3 coding DNA: TGTGCCAGCAGTTTAAGCGGGAGGGCCATCAATGAGCAGTTCTTC. This codes for CASSLSGRAINEQFF.

The sample holds a few counts of this clonotype. The rearrangement uses TRBV3-1 and TRBJ2-7; 10 positions agree with TRBD2. In germline, CDR1 is LGHDT, CDR2 YNNKEL (reference sequence). J gave up 2 bases and V 3 bases, and 4 bases lay outside the gene matches. This CDR3 contains 15 residues. CDR3 in amino acids: CASSQTSGRAYEQYF. The CDR3 nucleotides are TGTGCCAGCAGCCAGACCAGCGGGAGGGCCTACGAGCAGTACTTC.

This clonotype has at least ten counts. The chain has TRBV3-1 and TRBJ2-2, with no clear D. Germline CDR1 and CDR2: LGHDT and YNNKEL (reference sequence). The V end was cut by 1 base, the J end by 6 bases, with 18 bases between. This CDR3 comprises 17 residues. The CDR3 DNA sequence: TGTGCCAGCAGCCAAGTTCAACTTAGGTGGAGTCCCGGGGAGCTGTTTTTT. It translates to CASSQVQLRWSPGELFF.

The genes are TRBV20-1 and TRBJ2-1; TRBD2 is a possible D gene (6 bases). Germline loops: CDR1 DFQATT, CDR2 SNEGSKA (reference sequence). The CDR3 loop spans 12 amino acids. The CDR3 region has the DNA TGCCTTCCATGGGGCGGGACCAATGAGCAGTTCTTC. Translation gives CLPWGGTNEQFF.

This clonotype was found a few times. V gene TRBV20-1 combines with J gene TRBJ2-1; TRBD2 agrees at 7 bases. In germline, CDR1 is DFQATT, CDR2 SNEGSKA (reference sequence). The junction had 5 bases not matched to a gene; V was cut back by 1 base and J by 2 bases. CDR3 length: 15 residues. The CDR3 sequence: CSARVPAGAYNEQFF. The CDR3 bases are TGCAGTGCTAGAGTGCCGGCGGGGGCCTACAATGAGCAGTTCTTC.